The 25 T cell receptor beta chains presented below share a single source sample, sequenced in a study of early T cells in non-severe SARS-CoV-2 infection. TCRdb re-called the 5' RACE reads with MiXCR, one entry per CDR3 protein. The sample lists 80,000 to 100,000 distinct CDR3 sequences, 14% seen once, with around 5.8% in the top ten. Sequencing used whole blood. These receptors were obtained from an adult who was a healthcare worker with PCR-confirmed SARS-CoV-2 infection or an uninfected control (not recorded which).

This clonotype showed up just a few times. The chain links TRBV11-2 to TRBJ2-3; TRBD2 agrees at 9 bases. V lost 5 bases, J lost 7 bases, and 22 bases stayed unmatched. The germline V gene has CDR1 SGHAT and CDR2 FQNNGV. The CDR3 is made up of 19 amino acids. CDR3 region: CASSPPLAGALLRLNTQYF. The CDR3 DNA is TGTGCCAGCAGCCCACCGTTAGCGGGGGCCCTCCTGCGGCTAAATACGCAGTATTTT.

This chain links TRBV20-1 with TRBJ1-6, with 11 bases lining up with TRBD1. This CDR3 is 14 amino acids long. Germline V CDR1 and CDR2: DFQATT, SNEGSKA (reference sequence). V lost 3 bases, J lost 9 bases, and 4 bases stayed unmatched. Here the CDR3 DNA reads TGCAGTGCTAGGGCCGGGACAGGGGGTTCACCCCTCCACTTT. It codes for CSARAGTGGSPLHF.

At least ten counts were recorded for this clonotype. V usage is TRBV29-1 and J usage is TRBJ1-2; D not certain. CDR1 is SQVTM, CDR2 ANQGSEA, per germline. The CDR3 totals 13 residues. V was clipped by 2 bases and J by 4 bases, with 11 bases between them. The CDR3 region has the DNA TGCAGCGTTGAAAAGGATGTGAGCTATGGCTACACCTTC. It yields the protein CSVEKDVSYGYTF.

CDR3: CASSMQASSYEQYF. DNA of the CDR3: TGTGCCAGTAGTATGCAGGCGAGCTCCTACGAGCAGTACTTC. The genes are TRBV19 and TRBJ2-7; D is unclear. CDR3 length equals 14 residues. Germline V gives CDR1 LNHDA, CDR2 SQIVND (reference sequence). V was cut by 3 bases and J by 0 bases, with 9 bases left in between.

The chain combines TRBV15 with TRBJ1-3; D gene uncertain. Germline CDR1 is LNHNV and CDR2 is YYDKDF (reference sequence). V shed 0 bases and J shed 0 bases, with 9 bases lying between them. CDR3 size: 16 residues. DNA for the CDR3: TGTGCCACCAGCAGAGATCCCCCGGACTCTGGAAACACCATATATTTT. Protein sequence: CATSRDPPDSGNTIYF.

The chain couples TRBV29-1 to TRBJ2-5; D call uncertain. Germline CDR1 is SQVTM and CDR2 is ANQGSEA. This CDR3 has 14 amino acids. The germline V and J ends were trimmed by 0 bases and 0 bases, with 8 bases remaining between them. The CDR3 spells CSVEEISYQETQYF. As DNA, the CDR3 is TGCAGCGTTGAAGAGATTTCGTACCAAGAGACCCAGTACTTC.

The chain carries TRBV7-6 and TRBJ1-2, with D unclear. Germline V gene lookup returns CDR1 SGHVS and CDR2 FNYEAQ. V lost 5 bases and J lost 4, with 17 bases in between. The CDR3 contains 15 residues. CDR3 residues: CASSPSPGRSYGYTF. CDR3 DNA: TGTGCCAGCAGCCCCTCCCCCGGCAGGAGCTATGGCTACACCTTC. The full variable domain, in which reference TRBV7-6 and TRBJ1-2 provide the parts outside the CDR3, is GAGVSQSPRYKVTKRGQDVALRCDPISGHVSLYWYRQALGQGPEFLTYFNYEAQQDKSGLPNDRFSAERPEGSISTLTIQRTEQRDSAMYRCASSPSPGRSYGYTFGSGTRLTVV.

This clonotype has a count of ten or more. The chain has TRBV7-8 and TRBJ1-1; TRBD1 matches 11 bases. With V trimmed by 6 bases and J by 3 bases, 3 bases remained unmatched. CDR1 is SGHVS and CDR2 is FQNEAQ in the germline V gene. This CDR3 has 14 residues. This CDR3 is CASRQGQGDTEAFF. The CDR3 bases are TGTGCCAGCAGACAGGGACAGGGGGACACTGAAGCTTTCTTT.

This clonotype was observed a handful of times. This CDR3 is CASSPGSSYNSPLHF. The DNA of the CDR3 is TGTGCCAGCAGCCCAGGGAGCTCCTATAATTCACCCCTCCACTTT. This chain connects TRBV11-1 to TRBJ1-6; a possible D gene is TRBD1 (5 bases). The CDR3 runs to 15 residues. Germline V gene lookup returns CDR1 SGHAT and CDR2 FQDESV (reference sequence). Trimming removed 5 bases from V and 0 bases from J, with 8 bases in between.

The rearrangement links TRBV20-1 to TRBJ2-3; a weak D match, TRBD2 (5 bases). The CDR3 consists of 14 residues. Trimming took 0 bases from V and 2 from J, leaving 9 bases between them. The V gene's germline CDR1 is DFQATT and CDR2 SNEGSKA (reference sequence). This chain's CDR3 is CSARDRGITDTQYF. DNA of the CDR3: TGCAGTGCTAGAGATAGAGGGATCACAGATACGCAGTATTTT.

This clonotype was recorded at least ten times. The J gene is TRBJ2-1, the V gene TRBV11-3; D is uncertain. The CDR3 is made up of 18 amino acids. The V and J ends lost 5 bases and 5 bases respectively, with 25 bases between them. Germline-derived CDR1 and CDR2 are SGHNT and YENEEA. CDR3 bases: TGTGCCAGCAGCAACCCCCCCGGCAGTGTGGGCGCGGACAATGAGCAGTTCTTC. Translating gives CASSNPPGSVGADNEQFF.

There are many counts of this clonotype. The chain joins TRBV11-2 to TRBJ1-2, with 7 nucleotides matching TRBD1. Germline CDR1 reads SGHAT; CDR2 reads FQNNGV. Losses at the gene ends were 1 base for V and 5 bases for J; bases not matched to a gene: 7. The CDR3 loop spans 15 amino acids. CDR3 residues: CASSLGGDRVYGYTF. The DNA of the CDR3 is TGTGCCAGCAGCTTAGGAGGGGACAGAGTTTATGGCTACACCTTC.

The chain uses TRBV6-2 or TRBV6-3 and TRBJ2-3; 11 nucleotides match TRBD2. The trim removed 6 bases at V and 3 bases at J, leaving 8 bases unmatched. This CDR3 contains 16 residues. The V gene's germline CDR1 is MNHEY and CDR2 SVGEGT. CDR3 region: CASRKTSGALTDTQYF. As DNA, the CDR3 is TGTGCCAGCAGGAAGACTAGCGGGGCCTTAACAGATACGCAGTATTTT.

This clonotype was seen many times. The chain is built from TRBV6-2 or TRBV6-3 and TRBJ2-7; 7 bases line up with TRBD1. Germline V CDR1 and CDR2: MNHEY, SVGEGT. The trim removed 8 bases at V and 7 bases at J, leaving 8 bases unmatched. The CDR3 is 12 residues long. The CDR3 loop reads CASEQGSREQYF. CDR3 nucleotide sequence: TGTGCCAGCGAACAGGGGTCGCGGGAGCAGTACTTC.

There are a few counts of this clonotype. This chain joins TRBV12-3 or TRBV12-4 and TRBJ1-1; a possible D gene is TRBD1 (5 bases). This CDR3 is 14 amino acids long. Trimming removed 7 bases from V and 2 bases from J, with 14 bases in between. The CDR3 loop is CASTLPGLNTEAFF. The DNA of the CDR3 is TGTGCCAGCACCCTTCCGGGGCTAAACACTGAAGCTTTCTTT.

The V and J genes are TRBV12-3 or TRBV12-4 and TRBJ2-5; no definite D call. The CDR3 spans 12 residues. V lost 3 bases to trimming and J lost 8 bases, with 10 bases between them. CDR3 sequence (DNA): TGTGCCAGCAGTTTCGACCTCCCAACCCAGTACTTC. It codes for CASSFDLPTQYF.

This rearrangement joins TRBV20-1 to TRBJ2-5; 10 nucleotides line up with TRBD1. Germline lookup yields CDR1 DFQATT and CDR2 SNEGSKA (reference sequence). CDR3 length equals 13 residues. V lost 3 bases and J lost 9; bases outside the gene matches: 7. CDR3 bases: TGCAGTGCTAGTCGGGGGACAGGGGTTTCCCAGTACTTC. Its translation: CSASRGTGVSQYF.

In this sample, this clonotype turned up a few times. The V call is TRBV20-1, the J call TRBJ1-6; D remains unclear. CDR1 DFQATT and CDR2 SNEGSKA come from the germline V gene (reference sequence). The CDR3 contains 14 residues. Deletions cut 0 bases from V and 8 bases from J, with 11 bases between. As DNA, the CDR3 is TGCAGTGCTAGAGAAGTCCCGGGGTATTCACCCCTCCACTTT. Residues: CSAREVPGYSPLHF.

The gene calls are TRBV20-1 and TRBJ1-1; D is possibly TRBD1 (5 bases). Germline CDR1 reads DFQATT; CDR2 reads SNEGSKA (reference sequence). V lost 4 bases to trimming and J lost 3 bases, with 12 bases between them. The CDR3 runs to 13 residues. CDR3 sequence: CSAMGGGDTEAFF. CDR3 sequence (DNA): TGCAGTGCTATGGGGGGAGGGGACACTGAAGCTTTCTTT.

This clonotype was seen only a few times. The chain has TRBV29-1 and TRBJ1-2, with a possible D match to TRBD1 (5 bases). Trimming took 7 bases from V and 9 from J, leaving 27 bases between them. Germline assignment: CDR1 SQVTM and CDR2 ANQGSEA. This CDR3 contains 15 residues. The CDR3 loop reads CSAPSPWGTLESYTF. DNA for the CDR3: TGCAGCGCCCCCTCGCCTTGGGGGACCCTTGAAAGCTACACCTTC.

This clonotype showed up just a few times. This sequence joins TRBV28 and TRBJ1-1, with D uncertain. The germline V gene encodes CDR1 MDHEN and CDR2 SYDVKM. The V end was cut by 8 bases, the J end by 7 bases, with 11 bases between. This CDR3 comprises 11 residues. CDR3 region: CASHSRGEAFF. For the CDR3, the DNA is TGTGCCAGCCACTCTCGCGGTGAAGCTTTCTTT.

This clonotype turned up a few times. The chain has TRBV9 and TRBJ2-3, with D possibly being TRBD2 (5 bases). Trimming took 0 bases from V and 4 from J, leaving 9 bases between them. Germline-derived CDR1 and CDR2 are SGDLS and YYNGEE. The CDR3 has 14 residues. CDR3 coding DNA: TGTGCCAGCAGCGTAGTGACTATGTCAGATACGCAGTATTTT. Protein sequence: CASSVVTMSDTQYF. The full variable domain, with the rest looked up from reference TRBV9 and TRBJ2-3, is DSGVTQTPKHLITATGQRVTLRCSPRSGDLSVYWYQQSLDQGLQFLIQYYNGEERAKGNILERFSAQQFPDLHSELNLSSLELGDSALYFCASSVVTMSDTQYFGPGTRLTVL.

The CDR3 nucleotides are TGCGCCATTTTCGAAACAAGTCTTAAAAACATTCAGTACTTC. This encodes CAIFETSLKNIQYF. The V call is TRBV5-1, the J call TRBJ2-4; D remains unclear. CDR3 length equals 14 residues. The germline V and J ends were trimmed by 9 bases and 4 bases, with 17 bases remaining between them. Germline assignment: CDR1 SGHRS and CDR2 YFSETQ.

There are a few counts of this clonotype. The CDR3 protein is CATRRGADTEAFF. CDR3 sequence (DNA): TGCGCCACCCGGAGGGGGGCGGACACTGAAGCTTTCTTT. The chain couples TRBV5-1 to TRBJ1-1; D might be TRBD1 (6 bases). The V end lost 9 bases, the J end lost 3 bases, and 15 bases lay between the germline ends. CDR3 length: 13 residues. CDR1 is SGHRS, CDR2 YFSETQ, per germline.

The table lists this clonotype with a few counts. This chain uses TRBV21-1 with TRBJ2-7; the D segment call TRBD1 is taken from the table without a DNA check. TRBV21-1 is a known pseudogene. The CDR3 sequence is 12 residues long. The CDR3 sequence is CASSKGQGEQYF. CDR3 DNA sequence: TGTGCCAGCAGCAAGGGACAGGGCGAGCAGTACTTC.